This section outlines one TCR beta chain sequence together with its context. Antigen: not known. This entry is derived from a study of CD8 T cells in ankylosing spondylitis. This CDR3 has 11 residues. V dropped 4 bases and J dropped 7 bases, with 6 bases sitting between them. Germline lookup yields CDR1 SGHDT and CDR2 YYEEEE. Study-wide results and limits: Ankylosing spondylitis blood appeared to carry a characteristic TCR beta motif of roughly 8 highly homologous variants.

Using its own MiXCR run on the 5' RACE reads, TCRdb lists one record per CDR3 protein. The profile shows 350,000 to 450,000 distinct CDR3 sequences, roughly 20% of them singletons. The rearrangement uses TRBV5-6 and TRBJ2-1; D is uncertain. This TCR was sampled from a male donor with ankylosing spondylitis or in good health (not recorded which). The material sequenced was blood, either unsorted or a sorted T cell fraction (not recorded which). The CDR3 region has the DNA TGTGCCAGCAGCCAGCTTAATGAGCAGTTCTTC. Encoded protein: CASSQLNEQFF.